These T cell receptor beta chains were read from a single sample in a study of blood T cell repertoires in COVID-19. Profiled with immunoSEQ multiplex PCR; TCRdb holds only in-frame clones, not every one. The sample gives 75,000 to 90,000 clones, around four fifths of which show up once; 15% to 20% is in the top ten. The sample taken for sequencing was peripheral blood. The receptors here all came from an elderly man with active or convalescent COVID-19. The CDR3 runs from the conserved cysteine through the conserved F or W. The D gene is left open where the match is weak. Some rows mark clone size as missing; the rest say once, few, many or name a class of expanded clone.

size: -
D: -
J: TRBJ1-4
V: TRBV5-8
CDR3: CASRRSRHVSNEKLFF
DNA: TGTGCCAGCAGGCGATCAAGACACGTTAGTAATGAAAAACTGTTTTTT

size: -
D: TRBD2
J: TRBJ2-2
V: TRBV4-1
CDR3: CASSQPIGASGGRELFF
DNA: TGCGCCAGCAGCCAACCGATCGGGGCTAGCGGGGGCCGGGAGCTGTTTTTT

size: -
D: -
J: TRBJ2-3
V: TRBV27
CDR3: CASSLVAVTDTQYF
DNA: TGTGCCAGCAGTTTAGTAGCGGTCACAGATACGCAGTATTTT

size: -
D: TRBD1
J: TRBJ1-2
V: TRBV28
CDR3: CASSRTGQGWHYGYTF
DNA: TGTGCCAGCAGTAGAACGGGACAGGGTTGGCACTATGGCTACACCTTC

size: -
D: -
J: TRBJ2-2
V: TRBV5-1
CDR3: CASSLVGAGELFF
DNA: TGCGCCAGCAGCTTGGTAGGGGCCGGGGAGCTGTTTTTT

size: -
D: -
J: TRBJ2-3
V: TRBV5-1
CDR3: CASSLDGGGATDTQYF
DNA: TGCGCCAGCAGCTTGGATGGAGGGGGCGCAACAGATACGCAGTATTTT

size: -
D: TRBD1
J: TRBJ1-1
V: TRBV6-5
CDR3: CASSKRQGLSTEAFF
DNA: TGTGCCAGCAGTAAAAGACAGGGGCTAAGCACTGAAGCTTTCTTT

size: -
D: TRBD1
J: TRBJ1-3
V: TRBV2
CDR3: CASSGLGTGEGNTIYF
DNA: TGTGCCAGCAGTGGTCTCGGGACAGGGGAAGGAAACACCATATATTTT

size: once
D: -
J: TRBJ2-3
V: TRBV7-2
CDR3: CASSLGAGETDTQYF
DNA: TGTGCCAGCAGCTTAGGTGCCGGGGAGACAGATACGCAGTATTTT

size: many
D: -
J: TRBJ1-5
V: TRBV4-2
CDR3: CASSQDTAGAQPQHF
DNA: TGTGCCAGCAGCCAAGATACGGCAGGGGCTCAGCCCCAGCATTTT

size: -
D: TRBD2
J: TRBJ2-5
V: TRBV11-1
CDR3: CASSFPGGGETQYF
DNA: TGTGCCAGCAGCTTCCCCGGGGGAGGGGAGACCCAGTACTTC

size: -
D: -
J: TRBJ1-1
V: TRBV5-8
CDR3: CAGSQDRNTEAFF
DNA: TGTGCCGGCAGCCAGGACAGGAACACTGAAGCTTTCTTT

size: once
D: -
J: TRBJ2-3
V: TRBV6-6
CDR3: CASSYGQSYTDTQYF
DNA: TGTGCCAGCAGTTACGGGCAGTCCTACACAGATACGCAGTATTTT

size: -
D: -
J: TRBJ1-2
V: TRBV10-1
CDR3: CASSRDRLYGYTF
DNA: TGCGCCAGCAGCCGTGACAGGCTCTATGGCTACACCTTC

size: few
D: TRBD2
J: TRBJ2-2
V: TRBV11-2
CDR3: CASSQWAGGANTGELFF
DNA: TGTGCCAGCAGCCAGTGGGCGGGAGGAGCGAACACCGGGGAGCTGTTTTTT

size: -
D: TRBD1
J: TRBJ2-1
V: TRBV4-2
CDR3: CASSQGVVNRGTYNEQFF
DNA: TGTGCCAGCAGCCAAGGAGTCGTTAACAGGGGTACCTACAATGAGCAGTTCTTC

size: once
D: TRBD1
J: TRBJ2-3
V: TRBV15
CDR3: CATSNRGIGRSDTQYF
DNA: TGTGCCACCAGCAACAGGGGAATTGGGCGATCAGATACGCAGTATTTT

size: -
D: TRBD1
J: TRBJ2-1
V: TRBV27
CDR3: CASRKDRGEYNEQFF
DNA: TGTGCCAGCAGGAAAGACAGGGGGGAATACAATGAGCAGTTCTTC

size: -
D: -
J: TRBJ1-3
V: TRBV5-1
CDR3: CASSSTGTQNTIYF
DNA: TGCGCCAGCAGCTCCACCGGGACACAGAACACCATATATTTT

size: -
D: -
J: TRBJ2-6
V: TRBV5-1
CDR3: CASSGTGSGANVLTF
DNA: TGCGCCAGCAGCGGCACAGGGTCCGGGGCCAACGTCCTGACTTTC

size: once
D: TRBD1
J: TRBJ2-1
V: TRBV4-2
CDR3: CASSQRRDRVSNEQFF
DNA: TGTGCCAGCAGCCAAAGACGGGACAGGGTATCCAATGAGCAGTTCTTC

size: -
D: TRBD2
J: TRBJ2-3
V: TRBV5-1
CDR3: CASSRGLAGRGTDTQYF
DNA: TGCGCCAGCAGTCGTGGACTAGCGGGTCGGGGAACAGATACGCAGTATTTT

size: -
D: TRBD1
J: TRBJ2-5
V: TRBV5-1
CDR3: CASSSSPGQNQETQYF
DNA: TGCGCCAGCAGCTCTTCTCCGGGACAGAACCAAGAGACCCAGTACTTC

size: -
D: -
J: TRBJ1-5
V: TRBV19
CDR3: CASSMTGYQPQHF
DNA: TGTGCCAGTAGTATGACAGGCTATCAGCCCCAGCATTTT

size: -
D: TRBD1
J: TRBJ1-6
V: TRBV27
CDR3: CASTSLLRQGVGSSYNSPLHF
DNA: TGTGCCAGCACCTCGTTGCTAAGACAGGGGGTGGGAAGCTCCTATAATTCACCCCTCCACTTT

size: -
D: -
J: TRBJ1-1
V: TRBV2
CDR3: CASSGEVNTEAFF
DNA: TGTGCCAGCAGTGGGGAGGTGAACACTGAAGCTTTCTTT

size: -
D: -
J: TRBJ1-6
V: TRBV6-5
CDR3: CATSDSPNSPLHF
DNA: TGTGCCACCTCGGACAGCCCCAATTCACCCCTCCACTTT

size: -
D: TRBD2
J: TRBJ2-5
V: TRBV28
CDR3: CASSLGGGEETQYF
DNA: TGTGCCAGCAGTTTGGGGGGGGGAGAGGAGACCCAGTACTTC

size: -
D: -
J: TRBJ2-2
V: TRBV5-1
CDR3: CASSVTSPQAGELFF
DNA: TGCGCCAGCAGTGTAACTAGCCCACAGGCCGGGGAGCTGTTTTTT

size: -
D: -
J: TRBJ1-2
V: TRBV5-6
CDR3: CASSLVAQGWDGYTF
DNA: TGTGCCAGCAGCTTGGTGGCCCAGGGCTGGGATGGCTACACCTTC

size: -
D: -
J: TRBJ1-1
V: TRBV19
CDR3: CASRRGPLGTEAFF
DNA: TGTGCCAGTAGACGGGGTCCGTTGGGCACTGAAGCTTTCTTT

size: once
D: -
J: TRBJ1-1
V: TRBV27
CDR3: CASSLRGQYTEAFF
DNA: TGTGCCAGCAGTTTACGAGGACAGTACACTGAAGCTTTCTTT

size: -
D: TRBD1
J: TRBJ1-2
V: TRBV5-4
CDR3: CASSPSGTGSIGTGYTF
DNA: TGTGCCAGCAGCCCTTCCGGGACAGGGTCAATTGGGACTGGCTACACCTTC

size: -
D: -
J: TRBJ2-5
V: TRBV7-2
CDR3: CASSFTRRETQYF
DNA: TGTGCCAGCAGCTTTACTAGGAGGGAGACCCAGTACTTC

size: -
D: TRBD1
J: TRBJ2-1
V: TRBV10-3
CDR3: CAIRAPGGAYNEQFF
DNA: TGTGCCATCAGGGCCCCAGGGGGCGCGTACAATGAGCAGTTCTTC

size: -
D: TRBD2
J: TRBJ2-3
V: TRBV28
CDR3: CASSRTGTSLHTQYF
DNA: TGTGCCAGCAGCCGAACCGGGACTAGTTTACATACGCAGTATTTT

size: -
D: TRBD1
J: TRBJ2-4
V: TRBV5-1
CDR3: CASSWGGTGDIQYF
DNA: TGCGCCAGCAGCTGGGGAGGGACAGGGGACATTCAGTACTTC

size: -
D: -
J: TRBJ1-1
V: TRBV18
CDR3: CASSPPPPRLTEAFF
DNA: TGTGCCAGCTCACCCCCCCCGCCGCGGCTCACTGAAGCTTTCTTT

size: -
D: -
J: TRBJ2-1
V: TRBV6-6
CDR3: CASSPGGSVNNEQFF
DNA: TGTGCCAGCAGCCCCGGGGGTAGCGTTAACAATGAGCAGTTCTTC

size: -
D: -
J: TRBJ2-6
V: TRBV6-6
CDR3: CASSRLGRNSGANVLTF
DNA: TGTGCCAGCAGTCGATTGGGGCGGAACTCTGGGGCCAACGTCCTGACTTTC

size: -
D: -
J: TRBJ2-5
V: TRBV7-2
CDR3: CASSLVVSQETQYF
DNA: TGTGCCAGCAGCTTGGTGGTATCGCAGGAGACCCAGTACTTC

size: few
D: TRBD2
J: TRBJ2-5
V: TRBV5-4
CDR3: CASSRLAETQYF
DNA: TGTGCCAGCAGTCGACTAGCGGAGACCCAGTACTTC

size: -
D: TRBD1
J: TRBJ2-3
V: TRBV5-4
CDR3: CASSSRTGPSTDTQYF
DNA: TGTGCCAGCAGCTCTCGGACAGGGCCTAGCACAGATACGCAGTATTTT

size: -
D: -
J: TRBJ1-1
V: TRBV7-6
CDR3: CASTVTRGGTEAFF
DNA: TGTGCCAGCACCGTAACCCGGGGTGGCACTGAAGCTTTCTTT

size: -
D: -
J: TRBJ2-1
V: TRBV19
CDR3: CASSIVSGSSYNEQFF
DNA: TGTGCCAGTAGTATAGTTAGCGGAAGCTCCTACAATGAGCAGTTCTTC

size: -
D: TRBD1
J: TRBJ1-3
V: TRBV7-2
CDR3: CASSFQQGVGNTIYF
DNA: TGTGCCAGCAGCTTTCAACAGGGGGTCGGAAACACCATATATTTT

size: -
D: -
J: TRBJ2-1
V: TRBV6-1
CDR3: CASSEALWFF
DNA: TGTGCCAGCAGTGAAGCCCTGTGGTTCTTC